The 18 T cell receptor beta chains presented below share a single source sample, sequenced in a study of blood T cell repertoires in COVID-19. Profiling relied on immunoSEQ multiplex PCR, and the TCRdb table lists in-frame clones only, not all of them. The sample contains about 230,000 clones, 80% to 85% of which appear only once. Source material: peripheral blood. These receptors were collected from a man aged 35-49 years with acute or convalescent COVID-19.

The chain combines TRBV24-1 with TRBJ1-5; D uncertain. Germline V CDR1 and CDR2: KGHDR, SFDVKD. Trimming stripped 1 base from V and 7 bases from J, with 4 bases between. The CDR3 is 12 residues long. CDR3 bases: TGTGCCACCAGTGATTTAAGCCAGCCCCAGCATTTT. Encoded protein: CATSDLSQPQHF.

The V and J genes are TRBV7-9 and TRBJ1-1; 12 nucleotides agree with TRBD1. V shed 3 bases, J shed 3 bases, and the junction held 5 bases outside the gene matches. CDR3 length: 16 residues. Germline V CDR1 and CDR2: SEHNR, FQNEAQ (reference sequence). The CDR3 DNA sequence: TGTGCCAGCAGCTTCCCGGGACAGGGGGCTGACACTGAAGCTTTCTTT. This gives the protein CASSFPGQGADTEAFF.

The chain uses TRBV6-5 and TRBJ2-3; 13 nucleotides align to TRBD2. Germline CDR1 MNHEY, CDR2 SVGAGI. Unmatched junction bases numbered 3, after V lost 6 bases and J lost 3 bases. This CDR3 comprises 15 residues. The CDR3 sequence: CASRATSGRTDTQYF. CDR3 in DNA: TGTGCCAGCAGGGCGACTAGCGGGAGGACAGATACGCAGTATTTT.

The chain joins TRBV7-2 to TRBJ2-7; D is unclear. The CDR3 loop spans 13 amino acids. V was trimmed by 2 bases and J by 6 bases, leaving 11 bases between them. CDR1 SGHTA and CDR2 FQGNSA come from the germline V gene. The CDR3 region is CASSLSVASEQYF. Here the CDR3 DNA reads TGTGCCAGCAGCTTATCTGTTGCGTCCGAGCAGTACTTC.

The chain combines TRBV7-3 with TRBJ2-1; 12 bases are shared with TRBD2. The J segment lost 7 bases and the V segment lost 3 bases, leaving 4 bases of the junction unmatched. CDR3 length: 15 residues. From germline, CDR1 is SGHTA and CDR2 FQGTGA. This CDR3 reads CASSFLAGGTNEQFF. The CDR3 DNA is TGTGCCAGCAGCTTTCTAGCGGGAGGGACGAATGAGCAGTTCTTC.

The CDR3 loop reads CAIRGDSSGNTIYF. The DNA for the CDR3 is TGTGCCATCAGAGGGGACAGCTCTGGAAACACCATATATTTT. V gene TRBV10-3 combines with J gene TRBJ1-3, with TRBD1 matching over 7 bases. Germline V gene lookup returns CDR1 ENHRY and CDR2 SYGVKD. The CDR3 covers 14 residues. Trimming at V came to 6 bases and at J to 0 bases, leaving 2 bases not matched to a gene.

This sequence joins TRBV14 and TRBJ1-3, with unresolved D. Germline V gives CDR1 SGHDN, CDR2 FVKESK. The CDR3 totals 14 residues. V dropped 1 base and J dropped 0 bases, with 4 bases sitting between them. CDR3 in amino acids: CASSQGYSGNTIYF. The CDR3 nucleotides read TGTGCCAGCAGCCAAGGCTACTCTGGAAACACCATATATTTT.

The chain is built from TRBV19 and TRBJ1-4, with 7 bases aligning to TRBD1. The CDR3 consists of 14 residues. Germline V gives CDR1 LNHDA, CDR2 SQIVND (reference sequence). V lost 8 bases to trimming and J lost 10 bases; unmatched junction nucleotides: 13. CDR3 sequence (DNA): TGTGCCAGTTACACGACAGGGACCCCAGGAAAACTGTTTTTT. Protein: CASYTTGTPGKLFF.

This chain connects TRBV18 to TRBJ1-5, with D tentatively TRBD1 (5 bases). This CDR3 is built from 16 residues. The germline CDR1 and CDR2 sequences are KGHSH and LQKENI. Trimming removed 4 bases from V and 3 bases from J, with 16 bases in between. CDR3 in amino acids: CASSRDSLRNNQPQHF. The CDR3 coding sequence is TGTGCCAGCTCACGAGACAGCCTGAGAAACAATCAGCCCCAGCATTTT.

The V call is TRBV19, the J call TRBJ1-1; TRBD1 matches at 7 bases. The CDR3 loop spans 14 amino acids. The ends lost 5 bases at V and 6 bases at J; junction bases unmatched: 9. Germline-derived CDR1 and CDR2 are LNHDA and SQIVND (reference sequence). In DNA, the CDR3 is TGTGCCAGTAGTCTTAGGACAGGTTCTGCTGAAGCTTTCTTT. This gives the protein CASSLRTGSAEAFF.

J is TRBJ1-5 and V is TRBV15, with TRBD1 matching 7 bases. The CDR3 covers 20 residues. V was pared by 0 bases and J by 0 bases, with 14 bases of the junction left unmatched. Germline assignment: CDR1 LNHNV and CDR2 YYDKDF (reference sequence). The CDR3 nucleotides read TGTGCCACCAGCAGAGAATTAGGGGGCTCCCCCGTGGTTAGCAATCAGCCCCAGCATTTT. It is translated as CATSRELGGSPVVSNQPQHF.

This clone is a singleton in its sample. The chain joins TRBV24-1 to TRBJ1-5, with TRBD1 as a possible D gene (5 bases). V shed 4 bases and J shed 5 bases, with 11 bases lying between them. The CDR3 has 14 amino acids. Germline V gene sequence: CDR1 KGHDR, CDR2 SFDVKD. CDR3 sequence (DNA): TGTGCCACCAGTGAGCGGGGGACCGATCAGCCCCAGCATTTT. This encodes CATSERGTDQPQHF.

Only a few counts were recorded for this clone. V gene TRBV10-3 combines with J gene TRBJ1-2; D ambiguous. The germline gives CDR1 ENHRY, CDR2 SYGVKD. The CDR3 is 11 amino acids. V lost 3 bases, J lost 13 bases, and 12 bases lay in between. This CDR3 is CAISDDLSSTF. The CDR3 coding sequence is TGTGCCATCAGTGATGATCTCTCGAGCACCTTC.

The chain employs TRBV7-8 and TRBJ2-5; TRBD2 matches at 7 bases. CDR1 is SGHVS, CDR2 FQNEAQ, per germline. Trimming at V came to 3 bases and at J to 4 bases, leaving 11 bases not matched to a gene. This CDR3 is built from 16 residues. The DNA of the CDR3 is TGTGCCAGCAGCTTGCGACTAGCAAACAGGAGAGAGACCCAGTACTTC. This gives the protein CASSLRLANRRETQYF.

The chain employs TRBV6-4 and TRBJ2-1; 10 nucleotides match TRBD1. Trimming removed 6 bases from V and 4 bases from J; junction bases left unmatched: 6. Germline assignment: CDR1 MRHNA and CDR2 SNTAGT. CDR3 length: 15 amino acids. The CDR3 region has the DNA TGTGCCAGCAGCGCGGGACAGGGGTCGTACAATGAGCAGTTCTTC. It encodes CASSAGQGSYNEQFF.

The rearrangement joins TRBV6-1 to TRBJ1-1; tentatively, D is TRBD1 (6 bases). V lost 3 bases and J 6 bases, leaving 26 bases between the germline ends. CDR3 size: 18 residues. The germline V gene encodes CDR1 MNHNS and CDR2 SASEGT. As DNA, the CDR3 is TGTGCCAGCAGTGATCGACACGGGGGGCTAGGGAGAACGCCTGAAGCTTTCTTT. Translation gives CASSDRHGGLGRTPEAFF.

This clone showed up just once. The chain links TRBV29-1 to TRBJ1-1; TRBD1 matches at 7 bases. The V segment lost 4 bases and the J segment 5 bases; nucleotides outside the gene matches: 7. The length of the CDR3 is 13 residues. Germline V lookup: CDR1 SQVTM, CDR2 ANQGSEA. CDR3 DNA sequence: TGCAGCGTTGGGATGACAGGGAGGACTGAAGCTTTCTTT. Its translation: CSVGMTGRTEAFF.

The chain joins TRBV4-2 to TRBJ1-2, with 7 bases fitting TRBD1. J gave up 7 bases and V 0 bases, and 8 bases lay outside the gene matches. The length of the CDR3 is 15 residues. Germline V gene data show CDR1 as LGHNA and CDR2 as YNFKEQ. The CDR3 nucleotides read TGTGCCAGCAGCCAAGACCTTAGGGGGCAGGGTGGCTACACCTTC. The encoded protein is CASSQDLRGQGGYTF.